This T cell receptor beta chain originates from a study of blood T cell repertoires in COVID-19. Generated by immunoSEQ multiplex PCR, the TCRdb table keeps only in-frame clones and is missing some. Altogether a few hundred thousand clones are present, nearly 90% being singletons, with the ten largest covering about 9.4%. The CDR3 covers 14 residues. Between the trimmed V and J ends, which lost 0 bases and 1 base, there was a span of 6 bases. In germline, CDR1 is MGHRA, CDR2 YSYEKL. The specimen was PBMCs or T cells enriched from blood (not recorded which). The rearrangement uses TRBV4-1 and TRBJ2-5, with D unclear. This clonotype was sampled from a woman in her twenties or thirties who had recovered from COVID-19. CDR3 loop: CASSQERFQETQYF. CDR3 nucleotide sequence: TGCGCCAGCAGCCAAGAACGGTTCCAAGAGACCCAGTACTTC.